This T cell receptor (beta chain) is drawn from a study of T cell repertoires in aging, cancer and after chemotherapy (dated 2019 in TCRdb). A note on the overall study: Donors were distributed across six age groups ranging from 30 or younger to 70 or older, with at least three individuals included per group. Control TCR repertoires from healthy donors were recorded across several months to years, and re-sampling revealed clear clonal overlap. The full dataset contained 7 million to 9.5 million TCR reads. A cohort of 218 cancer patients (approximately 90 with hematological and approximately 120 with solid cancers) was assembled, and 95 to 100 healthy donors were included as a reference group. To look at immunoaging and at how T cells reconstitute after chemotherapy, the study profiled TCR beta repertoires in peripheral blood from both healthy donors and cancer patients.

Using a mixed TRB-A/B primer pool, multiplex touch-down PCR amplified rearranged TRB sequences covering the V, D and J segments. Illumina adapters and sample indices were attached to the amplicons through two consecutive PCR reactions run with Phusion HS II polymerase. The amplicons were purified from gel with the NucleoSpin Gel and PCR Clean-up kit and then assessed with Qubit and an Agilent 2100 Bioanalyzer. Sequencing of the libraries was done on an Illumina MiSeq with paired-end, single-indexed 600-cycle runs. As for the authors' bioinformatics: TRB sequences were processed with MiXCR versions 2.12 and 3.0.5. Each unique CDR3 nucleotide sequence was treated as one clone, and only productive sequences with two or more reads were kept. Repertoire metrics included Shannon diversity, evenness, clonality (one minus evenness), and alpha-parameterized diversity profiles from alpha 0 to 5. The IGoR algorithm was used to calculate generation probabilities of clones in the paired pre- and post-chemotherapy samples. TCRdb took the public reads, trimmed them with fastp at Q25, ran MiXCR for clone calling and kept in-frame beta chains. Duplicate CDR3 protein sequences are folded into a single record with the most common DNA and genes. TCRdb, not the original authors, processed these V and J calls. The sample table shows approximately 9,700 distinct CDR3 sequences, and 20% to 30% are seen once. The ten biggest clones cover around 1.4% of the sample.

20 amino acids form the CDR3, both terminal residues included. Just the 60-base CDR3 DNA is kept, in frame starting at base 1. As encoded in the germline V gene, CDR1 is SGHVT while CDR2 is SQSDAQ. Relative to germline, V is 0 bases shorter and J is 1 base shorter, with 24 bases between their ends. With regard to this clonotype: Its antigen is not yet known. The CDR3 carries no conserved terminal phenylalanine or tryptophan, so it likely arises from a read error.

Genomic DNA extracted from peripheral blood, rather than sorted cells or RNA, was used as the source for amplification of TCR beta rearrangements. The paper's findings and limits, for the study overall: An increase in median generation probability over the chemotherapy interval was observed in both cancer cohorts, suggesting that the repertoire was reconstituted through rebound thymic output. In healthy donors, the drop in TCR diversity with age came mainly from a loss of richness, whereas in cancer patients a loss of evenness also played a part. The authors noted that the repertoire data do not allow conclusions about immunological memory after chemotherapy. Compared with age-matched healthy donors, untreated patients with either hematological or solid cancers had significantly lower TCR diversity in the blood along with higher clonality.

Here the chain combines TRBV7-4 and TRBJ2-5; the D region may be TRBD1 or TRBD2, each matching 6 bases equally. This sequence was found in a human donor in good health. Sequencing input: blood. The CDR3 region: CASSLAEGGMTFDIQETQYI. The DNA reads TGTGCCAGCAGCTTAGCGGAGGGGGGTATGACATTCGATATCCAAGAGACCCAGTACATC.